This paragraph reports one T cell receptor beta chain. What it binds is not known. CDR3 length: 15 amino acids. Germline assignment: CDR1 SGDLS and CDR2 YYNGEE. The junction had 4 bases not matched to a gene; V was cut back by 0 bases and J by 5 bases. The protocol was immunoSEQ multiplex PCR, while the TCRdb copy is restricted to in-frame clones and leaves out a portion. The table includes about 43,000 clones, about 80% detected once. This sample was taken from a study of CD4 T cells in relation to SARS-CoV-2 and coronaviruses. The chain has TRBV9 and TRBJ2-7, with TRBD1 identical over 11 bases. The sample comprised naive CD4+ T cells from PBMCs, cultured in vitro. Stated subset: naive CD4+ T cells isolated by negative enrichment. The source is an adult with COVID-19. CDR3 sequence: CASSVEGQGANEQYF. The CDR3 DNA follows: TGTGCCAGCAGCGTAGAAGGACAGGGGGCCAACGAGCAGTACTTC.